This entry is about one T cell receptor (beta chain). Its specificity is not known. Germline CDR1 is GTSNPN and CDR2 is SVGIG (reference sequence). The CDR3 is 14 amino acids. J gave up 4 bases and V 0 bases, and 5 bases lay outside the gene matches. The data originate from a study of cytomegalovirus exposure and HLA in healthy donors. Notes on the study in general: The authors reported that TCR beta sequences could predict HLA-A and HLA-B alleles. These predictions were accurate for most subjects in the first cohort. There was a cluster of highly shared sequence variants that was likely a sequencing artifact.

It was with 60 Vbeta and 13 Jbeta primers that the PCR ran. Repertoires were generated with immunoSEQ multiplex PCR, while TCRdb's copy carries only in-frame clones and drops some. Of 100,000 to 150,000 clones in the sample, roughly 85% were seen once. Sample: PBMCs. The clonotype was recovered from a man aged 18 to 30 in good health and CMV-seropositive. The chain uses TRBV30 and TRBJ1-1, with 7 bases aligning to TRBD1. The CDR3, as DNA: TGTGCCTGGAGTGTAGGGGGGACAGCCACTGAAGCTTTCTTT. Protein: CAWSVGGTATEAFF. Drawing the rest from reference TRBV30 and TRBJ1-1, the complete variable domain is SQTIHQWPATLVQPVGSPLSLECTVEGTSNPNLYWYRQAAGRGLQLLFYSVGIGQISSEVPQNLSASRPQDRQFILSSKKLLLSDSGFYLCAWSVGGTATEAFFGQGTRLTVV.